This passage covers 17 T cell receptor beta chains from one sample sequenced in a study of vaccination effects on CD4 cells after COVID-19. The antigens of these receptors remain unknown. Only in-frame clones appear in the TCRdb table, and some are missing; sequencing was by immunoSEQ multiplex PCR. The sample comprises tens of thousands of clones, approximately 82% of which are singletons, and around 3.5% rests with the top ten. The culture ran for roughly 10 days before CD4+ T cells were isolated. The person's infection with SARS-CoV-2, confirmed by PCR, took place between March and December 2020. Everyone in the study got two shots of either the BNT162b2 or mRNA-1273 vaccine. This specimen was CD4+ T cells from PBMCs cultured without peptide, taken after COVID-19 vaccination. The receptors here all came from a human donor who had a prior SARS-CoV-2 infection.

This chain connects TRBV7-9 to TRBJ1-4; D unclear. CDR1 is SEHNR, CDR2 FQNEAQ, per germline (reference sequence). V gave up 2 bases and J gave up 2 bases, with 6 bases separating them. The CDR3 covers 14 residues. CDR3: CASSLRSTNEKLFF. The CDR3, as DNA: TGTGCCAGCAGCTTACGATCCACTAATGAAAAACTGTTTTTT.

CDR3 coding DNA: TGTGCCACCAGCAGAAACCGACGTCCGGGACAGGGGGTTTCAGATACGCAGTATTTT. This encodes CATSRNRRPGQGVSDTQYF. The chain has TRBV15 and TRBJ2-3; 11 bases fit TRBD1. This CDR3 region has 19 residues. The trim removed 2 bases at V and 4 bases at J, leaving 14 bases unmatched. The germline gives CDR1 LNHNV, CDR2 YYDKDF (reference sequence).

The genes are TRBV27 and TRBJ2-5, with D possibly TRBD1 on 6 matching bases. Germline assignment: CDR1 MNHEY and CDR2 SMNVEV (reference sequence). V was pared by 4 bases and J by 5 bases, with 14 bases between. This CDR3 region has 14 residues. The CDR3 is CASSSDRFRETQYF. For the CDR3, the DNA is TGTGCCAGCAGTTCGGACAGATTTAGGGAGACCCAGTACTTC.

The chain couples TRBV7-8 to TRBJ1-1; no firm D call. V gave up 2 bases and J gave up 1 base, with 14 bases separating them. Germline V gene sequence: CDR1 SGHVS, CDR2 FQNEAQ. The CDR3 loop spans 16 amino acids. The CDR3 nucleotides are TGTGCCAGCAGCTTATACCAAGTACGGGGGAACACTGAAGCTTTCTTT. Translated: CASSLYQVRGNTEAFF.

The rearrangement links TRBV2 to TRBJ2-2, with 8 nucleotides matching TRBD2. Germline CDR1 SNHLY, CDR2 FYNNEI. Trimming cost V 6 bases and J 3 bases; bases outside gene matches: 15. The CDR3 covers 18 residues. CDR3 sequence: CASRGESLAGVDTGELFF. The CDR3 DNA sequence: TGTGCCAGCAGGGGGGAAAGTCTAGCGGGTGTCGACACCGGGGAGCTGTTTTTT.

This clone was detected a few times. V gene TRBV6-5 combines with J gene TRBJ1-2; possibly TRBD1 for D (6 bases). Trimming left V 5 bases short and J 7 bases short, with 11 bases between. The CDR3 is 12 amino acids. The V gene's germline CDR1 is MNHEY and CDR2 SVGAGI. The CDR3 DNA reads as TGTGCCAGCAGTCCCAGGGGTGGTGGCTACACCTTC. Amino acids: CASSPRGGGYTF.

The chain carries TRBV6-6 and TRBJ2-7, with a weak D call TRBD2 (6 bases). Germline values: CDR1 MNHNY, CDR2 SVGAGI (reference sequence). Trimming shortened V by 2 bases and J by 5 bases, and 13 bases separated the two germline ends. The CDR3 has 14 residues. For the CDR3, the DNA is TGTGCCAGCAGTTACAGCGGAGGGGTCGACGAGCAGTACTTC. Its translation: CASSYSGGVDEQYF.

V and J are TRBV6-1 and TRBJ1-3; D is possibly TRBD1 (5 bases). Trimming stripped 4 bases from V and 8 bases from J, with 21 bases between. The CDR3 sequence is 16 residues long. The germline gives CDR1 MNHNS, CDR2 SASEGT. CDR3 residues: CASSATNPRGGDTIYF. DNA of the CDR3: TGTGCCAGCAGTGCAACCAACCCGCGGGGCGGGGACACCATATATTTT.

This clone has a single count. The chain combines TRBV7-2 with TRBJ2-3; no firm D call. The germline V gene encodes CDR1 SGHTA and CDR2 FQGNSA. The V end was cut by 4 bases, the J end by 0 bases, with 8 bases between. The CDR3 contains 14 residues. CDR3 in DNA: TGTGCCAGCAGCTGGGTAGCTAGCACAGATACGCAGTATTTT. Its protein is CASSWVASTDTQYF.

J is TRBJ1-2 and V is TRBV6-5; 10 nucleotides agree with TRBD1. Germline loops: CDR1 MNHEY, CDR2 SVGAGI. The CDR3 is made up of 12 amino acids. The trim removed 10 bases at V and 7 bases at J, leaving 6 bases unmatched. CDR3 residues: CATQGTGAGYTF. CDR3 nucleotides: TGTGCCACCCAGGGGACAGGGGCTGGCTACACCTTC.

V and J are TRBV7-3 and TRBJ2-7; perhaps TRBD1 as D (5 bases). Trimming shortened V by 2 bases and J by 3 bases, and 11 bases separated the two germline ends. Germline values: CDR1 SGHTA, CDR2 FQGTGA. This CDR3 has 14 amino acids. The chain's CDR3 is CASSLGQGYYEQYF. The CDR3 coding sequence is TGTGCCAGCAGCTTAGGGCAGGGTTACTACGAGCAGTACTTC.

The CDR3 region has the DNA TGTGCCAGCAGCTTAACGACAGGGACCACTGAAGCTTTCTTT. The encoded protein is CASSLTTGTTEAFF. The chain joins TRBV7-9 to TRBJ1-1; 7 bases agree with TRBD1. CDR1 and CDR2 (germline): SEHNR, FQNEAQ (reference sequence). The CDR3 consists of 14 residues. The junction had 4 bases not matched to a gene; V was cut back by 2 bases and J by 4 bases.

Here the CDR3 reads CASSLGLLQETQYF. CDR3 bases: TGCGCCAGCAGCCTCGGACTCCTTCAAGAGACCCAGTACTTC. V usage is TRBV5-1 and J usage is TRBJ2-5; D might be TRBD2 (5 bases). V shed 4 bases and J shed 2 bases, with 12 bases lying between them. The CDR3 consists of 14 residues. CDR1 SGHRS and CDR2 YFSETQ come from the germline V gene.

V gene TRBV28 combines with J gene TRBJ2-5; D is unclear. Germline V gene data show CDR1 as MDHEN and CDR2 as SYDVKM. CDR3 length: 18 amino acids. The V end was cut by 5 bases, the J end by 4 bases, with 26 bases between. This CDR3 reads CASSVTSGVGRLGETQYF. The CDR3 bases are TGTGCCAGCAGTGTTACGTCCGGCGTGGGAAGGTTGGGAGAGACCCAGTACTTC.

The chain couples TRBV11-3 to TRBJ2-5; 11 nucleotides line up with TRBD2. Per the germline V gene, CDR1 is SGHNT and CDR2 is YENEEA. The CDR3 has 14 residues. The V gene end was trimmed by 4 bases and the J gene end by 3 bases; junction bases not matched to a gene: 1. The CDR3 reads CASSSGLAEETQYF. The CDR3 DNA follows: TGTGCCAGCAGCTCGGGACTAGCGGAAGAGACCCAGTACTTC.

Written as DNA, the CDR3 is TGTGCCAGCAGTTTCCACGGAGAGAACACTGAAGCTTTCTTT. Residues: CASSFHGENTEAFF. The rearrangement uses TRBV27 and TRBJ1-1, with no clear D. The germline V and J ends were trimmed by 3 bases and 1 base, with 9 bases remaining between them. Germline V gives CDR1 MNHEY, CDR2 SMNVEV (reference sequence). The CDR3 covers 14 residues.

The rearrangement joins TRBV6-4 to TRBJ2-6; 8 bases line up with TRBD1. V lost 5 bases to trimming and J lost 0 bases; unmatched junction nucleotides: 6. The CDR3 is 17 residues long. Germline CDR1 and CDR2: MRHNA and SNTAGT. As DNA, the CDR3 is TGTGCCAGCAGTCGGGACAGGCTTAGCTCTGGGGCCAACGTCCTGACTTTC. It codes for CASSRDRLSSGANVLTF.